This T cell receptor beta chain emerged from a study of OX40 agonist ivuxolimab in advanced cancers. The study, taken as a whole, reports: Clonal expansion by week 6 occurred in CD4+ and CD8+ blood T cells (at 0.1 to 3.0 mg/kg). On average, a greater number of expanded clones characterised CD8+ T cells relative to CD4+.

The method was immunoSEQ multiplex PCR; TCRdb's version includes in-frame clones alone and lacks a portion of them. The sample lists 73,000 or so clones, approximately 78% occurring once. V was shortened by 5 bases and J by 2 bases, with 17 bases between the two germline ends. In germline, CDR1 is LNHNV, CDR2 YYDKDF (reference sequence). The CDR3 has 16 residues. On this clone: Its target is not known.

The chain recombines TRBV15 with TRBJ2-3; D is uncertain. The source was CD4+ or CD8+ T cells sorted from blood, collected in a trial of the OX40 agonist ivuxolimab. This sequence was found in an adult with an advanced solid tumor such as melanoma, head and neck, liver or kidney cancer. The CDR3 coding sequence is TGTGCCACCAGCTCCCCGGGCTCGTCCCTCACAGATACGCAGTATTTT. Translating gives CATSSPGSSLTDTQYF.